A single sample is the source of the 11 T cell receptor beta chains below, sequenced in a study of T cells after yellow fever vaccination (dated by TCRdb to about 2019). The treatment or condition label on this specimen signifies: live attenuated yellow fever vaccine strain. The method was 5' RACE. The sequencer was an Illumina HiSeq 2500. TCRdb cleaned the public reads at Q25 with fastp, built clones with MiXCR and kept in-frame beta chains. Here each entry gathers all rows of one CDR3 protein and keeps the most common genes and DNA. The sample table shows around 67,000 distinct CDR3 sequences, and roughly 7.4% are seen once. Jointly, the top ten make up about a third of the sample. Sequenced material: CD8+ T cells sorted from PBMCs, taken 4 to 6 days after the first yellow fever vaccination. All receptors derive from a man younger than 35 who received the YFV17D yellow fever vaccine.

At least ten counts were recorded for this clonotype. V is TRBV6-2 or TRBV6-3 and J is TRBJ2-4; D call uncertain. V was cut by 8 bases and J by 9 bases, with 8 bases left in between. This CDR3 comprises 10 residues. Per the germline V gene, CDR1 is MNHEY and CDR2 is SVGEGT. CDR3 protein: CASGFPIQYF. DNA of the CDR3: TGTGCCAGCGGATTCCCCATTCAGTACTTC.

The chain recombines TRBV12-3 or TRBV12-4 with TRBJ2-7; 9 bases are shared with TRBD2. The CDR3 sequence is 14 residues long. J lost 3 bases, V lost 5 bases, and 5 bases had no gene match. For the CDR3, the DNA is TGTGCCAGCAGTCCCAGCGGGGGGATCTACGAGCAGTACTTC. Its protein product is CASSPSGGIYEQYF.

This clonotype was seen a handful of times. The chain employs TRBV6-5 and TRBJ2-2; D is unclear. CDR1 is MNHEY and CDR2 is SVGAGI in the germline V gene. V lost 6 bases and J lost 6, with 8 bases in between. CDR3 size: 12 residues. CDR3 sequence (DNA): TGTGCCAGCAGCCCGACGTCCGGGGAGCTGTTTTTT. This codes for CASSPTSGELFF.

This clonotype was recorded at least ten times. Germline is not matched at one junction end, which may reflect a read error. The chain links TRBV7-9 to TRBJ2-1; 14 bases line up with TRBD2. The length of the CDR3 is 17 residues. Germline-derived CDR1 and CDR2 are SEHNR and FQNEAQ (reference sequence). CDR3 residues: CASSSGLAGGSYNEQFF. The CDR3, as DNA: TGTGCCAGCAGCTCAGGACTAGCGGGGGGATCCTATAATGAGCAGTTCTTC.

This clonotype was counted at least ten times. The V and J genes are TRBV12-3 or TRBV12-4 and TRBJ2-3; no definite D call. CDR3 size: 11 residues. Trimming removed 2 bases from V and 5 bases from J, with 2 bases in between. The CDR3 sequence: CASSLLDTQYF. CDR3 DNA: TGTGCCAGCAGTTTATTAGATACGCAGTATTTT.

CDR3 nucleotides: TGTGCCAGCAAGTCGGGCACCATATATTTT. This gives the protein CASKSGTIYF. The chain has TRBV12-3 or TRBV12-4 and TRBJ1-3; D not certain. The CDR3 extends over 10 amino acids. Trimming cost V 7 bases and J 9 bases, with 7 bases left between them.

This clonotype came up many times. The V and J genes are TRBV5-1 and TRBJ2-3; 9 bases map to TRBD2. This CDR3 is built from 16 residues. Losses at the gene ends were 6 bases for V and 2 bases for J; bases not matched to a gene: 10. The germline gives CDR1 SGHRS, CDR2 YFSETQ. The CDR3 bases are TGCGCCAGCAACCTTAGAGGCGGGGGGGCCACAGATACGCAGTATTTT. As protein: CASNLRGGGATDTQYF.

V usage is TRBV5-1 and J usage is TRBJ1-1; 8 nucleotides agree with TRBD1. The CDR3 has 15 amino acids. Germline assignment: CDR1 SGHRS and CDR2 YFSETQ. V shed 4 bases and J 4 bases; nucleotides not matched to a gene: 9. The CDR3 DNA reads as TGCGCCAGCAGCGCACGACAGGGGATGGGCACTGAAGCTTTCTTT. Translated, it gives CASSARQGMGTEAFF.

The chain carries TRBV20-1 and TRBJ2-1, with D possibly TRBD1 on 5 matching bases. This CDR3 is built from 14 residues. Per the germline V gene, CDR1 is DFQATT and CDR2 is SNEGSKA (reference sequence). V was shortened by 5 bases and J by 8 bases, with 19 bases between the two germline ends. The CDR3 loop reads CSAPSWGSSDEQFF. The DNA of the CDR3 is TGCAGTGCTCCTAGTTGGGGCTCAAGCGATGAGCAGTTCTTC.

In this sample, this clonotype turned up a few times. The rearrangement links TRBV27 to TRBJ2-7; 9 bases are shared with TRBD1. Germline V gives CDR1 MNHEY, CDR2 SMNVEV (reference sequence). The CDR3 contains 14 residues. V shed 4 bases and J 3 bases; nucleotides not matched to a gene: 4. This CDR3 is CASSSPGQGYEQYF. The CDR3 region has the DNA TGTGCCAGCAGTTCCCCGGGACAGGGCTACGAGCAGTACTTC.

This clonotype was counted ten times or more. The V gene is TRBV6-5, the J gene TRBJ2-6; D is uncertain. Germline V gene data show CDR1 as MNHEY and CDR2 as SVGAGI. Trimming pared 3 bases from V and 2 bases from J, leaving 2 bases between. CDR3 size: 13 residues. CDR3 protein: CASSYPGANVLTF. CDR3 DNA: TGTGCCAGCAGTTATCCTGGGGCCAACGTCCTGACTTTC.